A single TCR beta chain is shown here with its context. One end of the junction varies from germline; a read error may be responsible. The data were obtained in a study of tumor-infiltrating lymphocytes in oesophageal squamous cell carcinoma. The V gene's germline CDR1 is SGHTA and CDR2 FQGNSA. The CDR3 has 14 residues. TCRdb ran MiXCR on the PCR reads and lists one entry per CDR3 protein. The sample yields about 10,000 distinct CDR3 sequences, about 60% seen once. The sequenced material came from esophageal tumor tissue. This chain connects TRBV7-2 to TRBJ2-5; tentative D call: TRBD1 (6 bases). The clonotype was recovered from a male donor with esophageal squamous cell carcinoma. The CDR3 coding sequence is TGTGCCAGCAGCTTACTACAGGGAAATTCACCCCTCCACTTC. Translated, it gives CASSLLQGNSPLHF. Based on the CDR3 plus reference TRBV7-2 and TRBJ2-5, the full variable domain is GAGVSQSPSNKVTEKGKDVELRCDPISGHTALYWYRQSLGQGLEFLIYFQGNSAPDKSGLPSDRFSAERTGGSVSTLTIQRTQQEDSAVYLCASSLLQGNSPLHFGPGTRLLVL.